This T cell receptor (beta chain) was captured by sequencing in a study of blood T cell repertoires in COVID-19. Participants spanned ages about 18 to 100 years and resided in 20 to 30 US areas. The protocol was immunoSEQ multiplex PCR, while the TCRdb copy is restricted to in-frame clones and leaves out a portion. The sample carries about 270,000 clones, about 88% recorded once. Between the trimmed V and J ends, which lost 5 bases and 2 bases, there was a span of 25 bases. Germline CDR1 is MDHEN and CDR2 is SYDVKM. The CDR3 length is 19 residues. The sequencing input was PBMCs or T cells enriched from blood (not recorded which). The V gene is TRBV28, the J gene TRBJ1-5, with unresolved D. The TCR comes from a woman aged 45-65 years who had recovered from COVID-19. Here the CDR3 reads CASSPWKTERVVGNQPQHF. In nucleotides, the CDR3 is TGTGCCAGCAGTCCTTGGAAAACGGAGAGGGTGGTCGGCAATCAGCCCCAGCATTTT. The whole variable domain, remainder taken from reference TRBV28 and TRBJ1-5, is DVKVTQSSRYLVKRTGEKVFLECVQDMDHENMFWYRQDPGLGLRLIYFSYDVKMKEKGDIPEGYSVSREKKERFSLILESASTNQTSMYLCASSPWKTERVVGNQPQHFGDGTRLSIL.